The clone carrying this T cell receptor beta chain has only a few counts. Its specificity is unknown. The data derive from a study of cytomegalovirus exposure and HLA in healthy donors. Study conclusions and caveats: V segments that were indistinguishable, TRBV6-2 and TRBV6-3 among them, were omitted from analysis. A reported reduction in N-insertions relative to the roughly 700-donor mean was seen in an Asian-associated ancestry cluster in a later analysis. Previous analysis showed most TCR beta V segments were productive about 87% or about 30% of the time.

Primers for the PCR totalled 60 Vbeta and 13 Jbeta. The method was immunoSEQ multiplex PCR; TCRdb's version includes in-frame clones alone and lacks a portion of them. The sample holds just over 150,000 clones, under 85% seen once. Germline V gives CDR1 SQVTM, CDR2 ANQGSEA. The CDR3 loop spans 18 amino acids. V trimming: 1 base; J trimming: 0 bases; junction bases outside the gene matches: 10. Source material: PBMCs. The TCR was taken from a woman aged 25 to 39 in good health and CMV-seronegative. This sequence joins TRBV29-1 and TRBJ2-1, with 9 nucleotides matching TRBD1. This CDR3 reads CSVEVGGLQGASYNEQFF. CDR3 DNA: TGCAGCGTTGAAGTGGGGGGATTACAGGGGGCCTCCTACAATGAGCAGTTCTTC.